This entry lists 11 T cell receptor beta chains sequenced from one sample in a study of response to subunit inactivated influenza vaccine. TCRdb re-called the RT-PCR reads with MiXCR, one entry per CDR3 protein. Among 200,000 to 250,000 distinct CDR3 sequences listed, less than 15% were seen once. The sample consisted of non-naive T cells sorted from PBMCs, taken roughly 15 days before vaccination. The receptors here all came from a man in his fifties or sixties who received an inactivated influenza vaccine.

This clonotype was detected many times. This chain links TRBV6-1 with TRBJ2-4; D not certain. With 1 base removed from V and 0 bases from J, the gap between germline ends came to 4 bases. CDR1 is MNHNS, CDR2 SASEGT, per germline. The CDR3 loop spans 14 amino acids. The CDR3 DNA is TGTGCCAGCAGTGAAGTATTAGCCAAAAACATTCAGTACTTC. Translating it yields CASSEVLAKNIQYF.

The chain employs TRBV6-5 and TRBJ2-1, with TRBD2 matching over 7 bases. The J segment lost 5 bases and the V segment lost 0 bases, leaving 4 bases of the junction unmatched. The CDR3 runs 15 residues. Per germline, CDR1 MNHEY and CDR2 SVGAGI. In DNA, the CDR3 is TGTGCCAGCAGTTACTCGCGGGGGTTCGACAATGAGCAGTTCTTC. Its protein product is CASSYSRGFDNEQFF.

The CDR3: CASSQDLLAEYPETQYF. CDR3 nucleotides: TGTGCCAGCAGCCAAGATTTGCTAGCGGAGTATCCCGAGACCCAGTACTTC. The V and J genes are TRBV3-1 and TRBJ2-5, with TRBD2 identical over 7 bases. V was pared by 0 bases and J by 5 bases, with 12 bases of the junction left unmatched. Per the germline V gene, CDR1 is LGHDT and CDR2 is YNNKEL (reference sequence). This CDR3 contains 17 residues.

The chain carries TRBV5-1 and TRBJ1-1; D remains ambiguous. CDR3 length: 14 residues. CDR1 SGHRS and CDR2 YFSETQ come from the germline V gene. Trimming stripped 4 bases from V and 1 base from J, with 11 bases between. CDR3 nucleotide sequence: TGCGCCAGCAGCATGGACGGGAGGAACACTGAAGCTTTCTTT. It translates to CASSMDGRNTEAFF.

With regard to this clonotype: Its ends do not fully match the called genes, so a read error is possible. V usage is TRBV4-1 and J usage is TRBJ2-7; 9 bases match TRBD2. The CDR3 covers 15 residues. Germline V gene data show CDR1 as MGHRA and CDR2 as YSYEKL. CDR3 amino acids: CSSSQDMRGGYEQYF. DNA for the CDR3: TGCTCCAGCAGCCAAGACATGCGGGGGGGCTACGAGCAGTACTTC.

The rearrangement uses TRBV10-3 and TRBJ2-2, with TRBD2 identical over 7 bases. Germline CDR1 is ENHRY and CDR2 is SYGVKD. After removal of 8 bases from V and 7 bases from J, the junction contained 7 bases not matched to a gene. This CDR3 region has 13 residues. The CDR3 bases are TGTGCCATCTCGTCGCCGGGGGGCGGGGAGCTGTTTTTT. Protein product: CAISSPGGGELFF.

The CDR3 sequence: CSARKDGRAEEQYF. CDR3 DNA: TGCAGTGCTAGGAAGGACGGGAGGGCCGAGGAGCAGTACTTC. The chain joins TRBV20-1 to TRBJ2-7, with 8 bases aligning to TRBD2. The V and J ends lost 3 bases and 7 bases, in that order; junction bases with no gene match: 11. The germline V gene encodes CDR1 DFQATT and CDR2 SNEGSKA (reference sequence). This CDR3 spans 14 amino acids.

This clonotype is a singleton in its sample. V gene TRBV7-6 combines with J gene TRBJ2-1; 9 bases map to TRBD1. Germline V gene sequence: CDR1 SGHVS, CDR2 FNYEAQ. This CDR3 is built from 15 residues. Trimming cost V 5 bases and J 4 bases; bases outside gene matches: 6. The chain's CDR3 is CASSPGQGRYNEQFF. The CDR3 bases are TGTGCCAGCAGCCCTGGACAGGGGAGGTACAATGAGCAGTTCTTC.

The chain has TRBV20-1 and TRBJ2-7; TRBD2 aligns across 12 bases. This CDR3 is built from 15 residues. V lost 2 bases to trimming and J lost 3 bases; unmatched junction nucleotides: 5. Germline V CDR1 and CDR2: DFQATT, SNEGSKA (reference sequence). The CDR3 DNA is TGCAGTGCTAGATCAACGACTAGCGGGAGCTACGAGCAGTACTTC. Protein sequence: CSARSTTSGSYEQYF.

This clonotype occurred many times. CDR3 loop: CASIRDTGELFF. In DNA form, the CDR3 reads TGTGCCAGCATTCGGGACACCGGGGAGCTGTTTTTT. This chain links TRBV6-1 with TRBJ2-2; D is uncertain. The CDR3 is 12 residues long. V lost 7 bases to trimming and J lost 3 bases, with 6 bases between them. Germline V CDR1 and CDR2: MNHNS, SASEGT.

V gene TRBV7-2 combines with J gene TRBJ2-7, with a possible D match to TRBD2 (6 bases). This CDR3 is 13 amino acids long. V was trimmed by 1 base and J by 6 bases, leaving 10 bases between them. CDR1 SGHTA and CDR2 FQGNSA come from the germline V gene. For the CDR3, the DNA is TGTGCCAGCAGCTTAGGGAGGGCAGTCGAGCAGTACTTC. This gives the protein CASSLGRAVEQYF.